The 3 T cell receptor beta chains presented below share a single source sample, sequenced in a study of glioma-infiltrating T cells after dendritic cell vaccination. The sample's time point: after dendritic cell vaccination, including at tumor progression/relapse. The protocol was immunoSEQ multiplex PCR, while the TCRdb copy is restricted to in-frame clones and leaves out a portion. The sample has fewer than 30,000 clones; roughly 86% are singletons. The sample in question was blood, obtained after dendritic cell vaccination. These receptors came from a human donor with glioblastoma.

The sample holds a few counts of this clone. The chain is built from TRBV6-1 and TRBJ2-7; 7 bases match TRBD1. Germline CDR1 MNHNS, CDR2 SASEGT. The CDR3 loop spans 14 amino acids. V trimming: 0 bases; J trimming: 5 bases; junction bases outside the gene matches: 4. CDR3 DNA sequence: TGTGCCAGCAGTGAAGCAGGGGGCCGGAACGAGCAGTACTTC. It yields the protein CASSEAGGRNEQYF.

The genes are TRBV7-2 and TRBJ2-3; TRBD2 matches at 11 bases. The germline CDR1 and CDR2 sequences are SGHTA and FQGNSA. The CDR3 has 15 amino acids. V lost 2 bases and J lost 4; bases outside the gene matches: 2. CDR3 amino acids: CASSLSLAGADTQYF. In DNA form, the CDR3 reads TGTGCCAGCAGCTTATCACTAGCGGGGGCAGATACGCAGTATTTT.

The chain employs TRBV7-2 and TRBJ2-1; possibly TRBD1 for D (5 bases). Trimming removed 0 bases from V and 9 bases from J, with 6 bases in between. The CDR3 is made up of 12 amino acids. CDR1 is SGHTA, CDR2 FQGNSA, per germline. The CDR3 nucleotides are TGTGCCAGCAGCTTAGCGGGGCTTGAGCAGTTCTTC. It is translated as CASSLAGLEQFF.